A single sample is the source of the 32 T cell receptor beta chains below, sequenced in a study of cytomegalovirus exposure and HLA in healthy donors. The study ran its PCR with 60 Vbeta and 13 Jbeta primers. Libraries were prepared by immunoSEQ multiplex PCR; TCRdb keeps only in-frame clonotypes and omits some of them. The repertoire holds 160,000 or so clones, with more than 65% as singletons. The sequenced sample consisted of PBMCs. These receptors all come from a man aged 30-40 years in good health and CMV-seronegative.

The table lists this clone with a few counts. The CDR3 DNA reads as TGTGCCAGCAGCTTAGATGGGGCCTGGGGGCAGTACTTC. It encodes CASSLDGAWGQYF. The chain links TRBV7-9 to TRBJ2-7; possibly TRBD1 for D (5 bases). V was cut by 1 base and J by 9 bases, with 13 bases left in between. The V gene's germline CDR1 is SEHNR and CDR2 FQNEAQ (reference sequence). This CDR3 comprises 13 residues.

This chain links TRBV21-1 with TRBJ1-5. TRBV21-1 is described as a pseudogene. The CDR3 has 13 residues. CDR3 residues: CASSLCSNQPQHF. In DNA, the CDR3 is TGTGCCAGCAGCCTCTGTAGCAATCAGCCCCAGCATTTT.

In this sample, this clone turned up once. CDR3 bases: TGTGCCAGCAGCGTCTCCCCGGGACAGGGTTTAGAGACCCAGTACTTC. Its translation is CASSVSPGQGLETQYF. The J gene is TRBJ2-5, the V gene TRBV9; 9 bases are a match to TRBD1. Per the germline V gene, CDR1 is SGDLS and CDR2 is YYNGEE. The CDR3 loop spans 16 amino acids. Trimming at V came to 2 bases and at J to 4 bases, leaving 9 bases not matched to a gene.

In this sample, this clone turned up a few times. The CDR3 DNA is TGTGCCAGCAGCTCCGGGACAGCTTTCAACTATGGCTACACCTTC. Its protein is CASSSGTAFNYGYTF. This chain links TRBV7-9 with TRBJ1-2; 7 bases map to TRBD1. Germline CDR1 and CDR2: SEHNR and FQNEAQ (reference sequence). After removal of 4 bases from V and 2 bases from J, the junction contained 7 bases not matched to a gene. The CDR3 is made up of 15 amino acids.

The V and J genes are TRBV19 and TRBJ1-2; D is unclear. The V gene's germline CDR1 is LNHDA and CDR2 SQIVND (reference sequence). V was clipped by 0 bases and J by 4 bases, with 6 bases between them. The CDR3 contains 13 residues. The CDR3 reads CASSIDMSYGYTF. CDR3 nucleotides: TGTGCCAGTAGTATAGACATGTCCTATGGCTACACCTTC.

The CDR3 DNA reads as TGTGCCATCAGTGAGTCTATCAGAGGACTAGCGGACACAGATACGCAGTATTTT. Its protein is CAISESIRGLADTDTQYF. This chain connects TRBV10-3 to TRBJ2-3, with 10 bases identical to TRBD2. CDR1 is ENHRY and CDR2 is SYGVKD in the germline V gene. After removal of 0 bases from V and 2 bases from J, the junction contained 8 bases not matched to a gene. CDR3 size: 18 residues.

This rearrangement joins TRBV19 to TRBJ2-7; 9 bases map to TRBD1. This CDR3 region has 13 residues. CDR1 is LNHDA, CDR2 SQIVND, per germline (reference sequence). Trimming took 8 bases from V and 6 from J; bases not matched to a gene: 8. Written as DNA, the CDR3 is TGTGCCAGTTCCCGGGACAGGGTATCCGAGCAGTACTTC. Translation gives CASSRDRVSEQYF. The entire variable domain, with the rest obtained from reference TRBV19 and TRBJ2-7, is as follows: DGGITQSPKYLFRKEGQNVTLSCEQNLNHDAMYWYRQDPGQGLRLIYYSQIVNDFQKGDIAEGYSVSREKKESFPLTVTSAQKNPTAFYLCASSRDRVSEQYFGPGTRLTVT.

The gene calls are TRBV7-2 and TRBJ2-5; D gene unclear. CDR1 SGHTA and CDR2 FQGNSA come from the germline V gene. The CDR3 extends over 14 amino acids. V was pared by 1 base and J by 2 bases, with 8 bases between. The CDR3 DNA sequence: TGTGCCAGCAGCTTAGTGCCAGAACAAGAGACCCAGTACTTC. Protein: CASSLVPEQETQYF.

The V call is TRBV2, the J call TRBJ2-2; TRBD2 matches 9 bases. CDR3 length: 17 amino acids. V shed 4 bases, J shed 5 bases, and the junction held 11 bases outside the gene matches. Looked up from germline, CDR1 is SNHLY and CDR2 is FYNNEI. The CDR3 loop is CASSGSSAGGGTGELFF. For the CDR3, the DNA is TGTGCCAGCAGTGGGAGTTCAGCGGGAGGAGGTACCGGGGAGCTGTTTTTT. The full variable domain, with the rest looked up from reference TRBV2 and TRBJ2-2, is EPEVTQTPSHQVTQMGQEVILRCVPISNHLYFYWYRQILGQKVEFLVSFYNNEISEKSEIFDDQFSVERPDGSNFTLKIRSTKLEDSAMYFCASSGSSAGGGTGELFFGEGSRLTVL.

This clone was seen more than once but under ten times. The chain recombines TRBV15 with TRBJ2-7, with 8 nucleotides matching TRBD1. The CDR3 consists of 14 residues. Germline V lookup: CDR1 LNHNV, CDR2 YYDKDF (reference sequence). Trimming took 0 bases from V and 4 from J; bases not matched to a gene: 2. This CDR3 is CATSRDRGLYEQYF. The CDR3 DNA reads TGTGCCACCAGCAGAGACAGGGGGCTGTACGAGCAGTACTTC.

CDR3: CASSPDKLPYNEQFF. Here the CDR3 DNA reads TGTGCCAGCAGCCCGGACAAACTACCTTACAATGAGCAGTTCTTC. The J gene is TRBJ2-1, the V gene TRBV5-6; D is possibly TRBD1 (5 bases). This CDR3 has 15 residues. V dropped 4 bases and J dropped 4 bases, with 15 bases sitting between them. The germline gives CDR1 SGHDT, CDR2 YYEEEE.

The rearrangement uses TRBV7-3 and TRBJ2-1; D is uncertain. Trimming cost V 11 bases and J 12 bases, with 14 bases left between them. The CDR3 consists of 10 residues. The germline CDR1 and CDR2 sequences are SGHTA and FQGTGA. Here the CDR3 reads CARPTRGQFF. In nucleotides, the CDR3 is TGTGCCCGCCCTACGAGAGGGCAGTTCTTC.

The chain has TRBV6-5 and TRBJ2-5; 14 positions match TRBD2. The germline V gene encodes CDR1 MNHEY and CDR2 SVGAGI. The CDR3 is 16 residues long. V lost 2 bases to trimming and J lost 5 bases; unmatched junction nucleotides: 4. In nucleotides, the CDR3 is TGTGCCAGCAGTTACGGGACTAGCGGGAGACGGGAGACCCAGTACTTC. Its protein is CASSYGTSGRRETQYF.

The chain couples TRBV5-1 to TRBJ1-1; TRBD1 might be the D (5 bases). Germline V gene sequence: CDR1 SGHRS, CDR2 YFSETQ. The CDR3 has 12 residues. Trimming stripped 3 bases from V and 10 bases from J, with 13 bases between. CDR3 sequence (DNA): TGCGCCAGCAGCTCCTCAACAGGACCAGCTTTCTTT. Translation gives CASSSSTGPAFF.

The genes are TRBV28 and TRBJ1-2, with 9 positions matching TRBD1. Trimming took 6 bases from V and 6 from J; bases not matched to a gene: 8. The CDR3 has 14 residues. From germline, CDR1 is MDHEN and CDR2 SYDVKM. CDR3 sequence reads: CASRPGTGLHGYTF. Here the CDR3 DNA reads TGTGCCAGCAGACCGGGGACAGGGCTCCATGGCTACACCTTC.

V is TRBV7-2 and J is TRBJ2-3; 13 nucleotides match TRBD2. The CDR3 covers 15 residues. Per the germline V gene, CDR1 is SGHTA and CDR2 is FQGNSA. Germline trimming cut 3 bases from V and 5 bases from J; bases unmatched to any gene: 2. CDR3 amino acids: CASSLGLAGLDTQYF. CDR3 bases: TGTGCCAGCAGCTTGGGACTAGCGGGGTTAGATACGCAGTATTTT.

The chain combines TRBV18 with TRBJ2-3, with TRBD2 matching 10 bases. CDR1 is KGHSH and CDR2 is LQKENI in the germline V gene. The CDR3 is made up of 15 amino acids. The junction had 5 bases not matched to a gene; V was cut back by 2 bases and J by 6 bases. The CDR3 nucleotides read TGTGCCAGCTCACCAGGGGCTAGCGGGGGCGATACGCAGTATTTT. This codes for CASSPGASGGDTQYF.

The rearrangement uses TRBV7-2 and TRBJ1-5, with 9 nucleotides matching TRBD1. Germline V CDR1 and CDR2: SGHTA, FQGNSA. CDR3 size: 15 residues. Trimming removed 5 bases from V and 4 bases from J; junction bases left unmatched: 6. CDR3 nucleotides: TGTGCCAGCAGCCCGGACAGGGGCGGGAATCAGCCCCAGCATTTT. It specifies CASSPDRGGNQPQHF.

The chain employs TRBV6-6 and TRBJ2-7; 10 bases match TRBD2. There are 14 residues in the CDR3. Per the germline V gene, CDR1 is MNHNY and CDR2 is SVGAGI (reference sequence). CDR3 coding DNA: TGTGCTACGTGTAAGCGGGAGGGTTCCTACGAGCAGTACTTC. Translation gives CATCKREGSYEQYF.

The chain employs TRBV5-6 and TRBJ2-1; unclear D gene. This CDR3 region has 16 residues. Trimming took off 1 base at V and 2 bases at J, with 13 bases between the two ends. CDR1 and CDR2 from the germline V gene are SGHDT and YYEEEE. This CDR3 reads CASSLLGSRTYNEQFF. The CDR3 DNA sequence: TGTGCCAGCAGCTTGCTGGGCTCGAGAACCTACAATGAGCAGTTCTTC.

The chain employs TRBV4-1 and TRBJ2-5; a weak D match, TRBD1 (6 bases). The CDR3 has 16 amino acids. Trimming took 4 bases from V and 0 from J, leaving 15 bases between them. Germline CDR1 MGHRA, CDR2 YSYEKL. The CDR3 region is CASSRNLQGNQETQYF. CDR3 nucleotide sequence: TGCGCCAGCAGCCGGAACCTACAGGGAAACCAAGAGACCCAGTACTTC.

The V gene is TRBV9, the J gene TRBJ1-2, with 7 bases identical to TRBD1. CDR1 is SGDLS and CDR2 is YYNGEE in the germline V gene. After removal of 6 bases from V and 5 bases from J, the junction contained 10 bases not matched to a gene. This CDR3 has 14 residues. CDR3 sequence: CASTPGQSDYGYTF. The CDR3, as DNA: TGTGCCAGCACTCCGGGACAGTCCGATTATGGCTACACCTTC.

CDR3 sequence reads: CASSYGRIPGANVLTF. The DNA of the CDR3 is TGTGCCAGCAGTTACGGTAGAATCCCTGGGGCCAACGTCCTGACTTTC. The gene calls are TRBV6-6 and TRBJ2-6; unclear D gene. Trimming took 2 bases from V and 2 from J, leaving 10 bases between them. The germline V gene has CDR1 MNHNY and CDR2 SVGAGI (reference sequence). This CDR3 contains 16 residues.

V and J are TRBV7-2 and TRBJ1-2; TRBD1 matches at 8 bases. With V trimmed by 3 bases and J by 4 bases, 4 bases remained unmatched. From germline, CDR1 is SGHTA and CDR2 FQGNSA. This CDR3 region has 14 residues. CDR3 nucleotides: TGTGCCAGCAGCTTGGACAGGGCTACCTATGGCTACACCTTC. Translated, it gives CASSLDRATYGYTF.

The gene calls are TRBV28 and TRBJ1-2; 8 bases line up with TRBD1. The CDR3 has 14 amino acids. Germline V lookup: CDR1 MDHEN, CDR2 SYDVKM. With 3 bases clipped from V and 5 bases from J, the junction kept 5 bases outside the gene matches. The CDR3 region has the DNA TGTGCCAGCAGTTTGGCAGGGGGCAATTATGGCTACACCTTC. Protein product: CASSLAGGNYGYTF.

The rearrangement joins TRBV28 to TRBJ2-7, with a weak D call TRBD2 (5 bases). CDR1 and CDR2 (germline): MDHEN, SYDVKM. V lost 1 base and J 3 bases, leaving 10 bases between the germline ends. The CDR3 loop spans 14 amino acids. The CDR3 loop reads CASSLSGGYYEQYF. The CDR3 DNA reads as TGTGCCAGCAGTTTATCTGGCGGGTACTACGAGCAGTACTTC.

The V call is TRBV20-1, the J call TRBJ2-7; 9 nucleotides align to TRBD2. CDR3 length: 10 amino acids. CDR1 is DFQATT and CDR2 is SNEGSKA in the germline V gene (reference sequence). J was trimmed by 5 bases and V by 7 bases; bases with no gene match: 0. The CDR3 protein is CSGGRDEQYF. CDR3 coding DNA: TGCAGTGGCGGGAGGGACGAGCAGTACTTC.

The chain combines TRBV9 with TRBJ1-1; possible D gene TRBD1, 6 bases. Germline lookup yields CDR1 SGDLS and CDR2 YYNGEE. The CDR3 spans 14 residues. The V end was cut by 0 bases, the J end by 11 bases, with 17 bases between. CDR3 DNA sequence: TGTGCCAGCAGCGTAGGGACAGAGGGGCCTGGGGCTTTCTTT. Translation gives CASSVGTEGPGAFF.

The J gene is TRBJ1-6, the V gene TRBV5-6; maybe TRBD1 (6 bases). The CDR3 runs 18 residues. Looked up from germline, CDR1 is SGHDT and CDR2 is YYEEEE. V was pared by 4 bases and J by 7 bases, with 24 bases between. CDR3 in DNA: TGTGCCAGCAGCCCGATACCAGGGGACCGTGCAACGAATTCACCCCTCCACTTT. Its protein product is CASSPIPGDRATNSPLHF.

The rearrangement links TRBV30 to TRBJ2-7; the match to TRBD2 covers 9 bases. CDR1 is GTSNPN, CDR2 SVGIG, per germline (reference sequence). The V segment lost 4 bases and the J segment 4 bases; nucleotides outside the gene matches: 5. This CDR3 comprises 13 residues. This CDR3 reads CAWNLAGGYEQYF. The CDR3 DNA is TGTGCCTGGAATCTGGCGGGAGGGTACGAGCAGTACTTC.

The chain recombines TRBV30 with TRBJ1-6; weak D call: TRBD1 (6 bases). V lost 7 bases to trimming and J lost 8 bases, with 15 bases between them. The CDR3 sequence is 13 residues long. Per the germline V gene, CDR1 is GTSNPN and CDR2 is SVGIG (reference sequence). The CDR3 coding sequence is TGTGCCTCAGGGACACGGGGGGATTCACCCCTCCACTTT. It codes for CASGTRGDSPLHF.

This chain links TRBV7-9 with TRBJ2-1, with D maybe TRBD1 (8 bases). The CDR3 is 15 amino acids. Trimming shortened V by 5 bases and J by 1 base, and 12 bases separated the two germline ends. Germline values: CDR1 SEHNR, CDR2 FQNEAQ (reference sequence). Here the CDR3 reads CASSPQGGSYNEQFF. Here the CDR3 DNA reads TGTGCCAGCAGCCCACAGGGGGGGTCCTACAATGAGCAGTTCTTC.